This TCR beta chain was found in a study of shared clonotypes between healthy human individuals. Authors' analysis steps: There were no quality scores in the junction-only immunoSEQ sequences, so filtering differed. Assay used: immunoSEQ multiplex PCR; TCRdb lists only in-frame clones, some missing. From that table come the V and J calls and clone size; the DNA was used to work out D and trimming. The table lists a few million clones, just over 90% of them singletons. The donors, healthy adults who were HIV-negative, had experienced no recent acute infections or vaccinations. In the case of this clone: This sample also contains other DNA sequences that code for the same CDR3.

CDR1 is SGDLS, CDR2 YYNGEE, per germline. The CDR3 spans 15 residues. The V gene end was trimmed by 0 bases and the J gene end by 3 bases; junction bases not matched to a gene: 6. The TCR was taken from a man in his late teens or twenties in good health. Some clones in this sample may be carry-over from other donors' samples. The sample comprised naive CD4+ T cells from PBMCs. This sample's subset: CD45RA+ positively selected. The V call is TRBV9, the J call TRBJ2-7; 7 nucleotides align to TRBD2. CDR3 region: CASSVGSSGSYEQYF. The CDR3 DNA follows: TGTGCCAGCAGCGTAGGGTCTAGCGGAAGCTACGAGCAGTACTTC. Full variable domain (missing parts from reference TRBV9 and TRBJ2-7): DSGVTQTPKHLITATGQRVTLRCSPRSGDLSVYWYQQSLDQGLQFLIQYYNGEERAKGNILERFSAQQFPDLHSELNLSSLELGDSALYFCASSVGSSGSYEQYFGPGTRLTVT.